This TCR beta chain was captured in a study of T cell responses to AZD1222 COVID-19 vaccine. Study-level points and caveats: Females outnumbered males among donors, who were mostly white British; clonal diversity was possibly underestimated.

Comments on this clone: The antigen is unknown.

The CDR3 length is 16 residues. V lost 5 bases and J lost 1; bases outside the gene matches: 5. Germline lookup yields CDR1 SGHAT and CDR2 FQNNGV. Clones were sequenced by immunoSEQ multiplex PCR, and TCRdb holds only the in-frame ones, with some missing. The sample consists of 83,000 or so clones, around 90% of them appearing once. The origin of this receptor is an adult who received the AZD1222 COVID-19 vaccine. The chain recombines TRBV11-2 with TRBJ2-5; 12 positions match TRBD2. The material was peripheral blood, obtained 28 days after the second AZD1222 dose. The DNA of the CDR3 is TGTGCCAGCAGCCCGGGACTAGCGGGCACCCAAGAGACCCAGTACTTC. It codes for CASSPGLAGTQETQYF.